The T cell receptor (beta chain) described here comes from a study of blood T cell repertoires in COVID-19. Overall study: Acute-phase and convalescent COVID-19 samples originated in the United States, Italy and Spain.

Per the original data handling: Estimation of nucleated cell counts relied on the amplification of reference gene primers. Using immunoSEQ multiplex PCR, the repertoire was profiled, and TCRdb retains in-frame clones only, with some absent. Clone size and the V and J calls come from that table; the DNA yielded D and trimming. The data contain roughly 180,000 clones, around 82% of them singletons. Unmatched junction bases numbered 2, after V lost 5 bases and J lost 0 bases. The CDR3 totals 15 residues. Germline CDR1 MNHEY, CDR2 SVGEGT. This clonotype was sampled from a man aged 55-75 years who had recovered from COVID-19. The chain links TRBV6-2 or TRBV6-3 to TRBJ2-4; 9 positions match TRBD1. The sample taken for sequencing was peripheral blood. CDR3: CASSQQGAAKNIQYF. The CDR3 DNA sequence: TGTGCCAGCAGTCAACAGGGGGCAGCCAAAAACATTCAGTACTTC.